This T cell receptor (beta chain) is drawn from a study of blood T cell repertoires in COVID-19. Study-wide background: COVID-19 samples collected from the United States, Italy and Spain covered acute and convalescent phases. T cells, B-cell-depleted T cells, or PBMCs supplied cDNA or gDNA.

Method: immunoSEQ multiplex PCR; TCRdb's copy keeps in-frame clones and lacks some. The table shows approximately 86,000 clones, with 85% occurring only once. Per germline, CDR1 SGHRS and CDR2 YFSETQ. There are 14 residues in the CDR3. V dropped 3 bases and J dropped 3; count of bases not matched to a gene: 5. The V and J genes are TRBV5-1 and TRBJ2-7, with 8 bases lining up with TRBD2. The receptor comes from a man aged 50 or older with acute or convalescent COVID-19. Sample: peripheral blood. The CDR3 DNA reads as TGCGCCAGCAGCTCAGACAGCGGGGGCTACGAGCAGTACTTC. This codes for CASSSDSGGYEQYF. Together with reference TRBV5-1 and TRBJ2-7, the CDR3 gives the full variable domain: KAGVTQTPRYLIKTRGQQVTLSCSPISGHRSVSWYQQTPGQGLQFLFEYFSETQRNKGNFPGRFSGRQFSNSRSEMNVSTLELGDSALYLCASSSDSGGYEQYFGPGTRLTVT.